The subject of this entry is one TCR beta chain. Its specificity is unknown. Some clones are missing from TCRdb's copy, which holds only in-frame ones; the method was immunoSEQ multiplex PCR. The sample consists of some 2,100,000 clones, roughly 91% of them appearing once. CDR3 length equals 14 residues. Trimming cost V 0 bases and J 11 bases; bases outside gene matches: 5. Germline V lookup: CDR1 MNHEY, CDR2 SMNVEV (reference sequence). The data derive from a study of shared clonotypes between healthy human individuals. At the level of the study: Two women and a few men aged 18 to 49 served as donors.

General observations from the study: Naive CD4 clonotypes were shared across a handful of donors at roughly 5.3%.

The naive CD8 subset, CD45RO-negative cells positively selected for CCR7, excluded terminally differentiated effector memory CD45RA+ cells. Healthy and HIV-negative, the adult donors had no recent acute infections or vaccinations. This TCR was recovered from a man aged 18 to 29 in good health. Some clones in this sample may be carry-over from other donors' samples. Source material: naive CD8+ T cells from PBMCs. The rearrangement links TRBV27 to TRBJ1-5; 9 bases are shared with TRBD1. Written as DNA, the CDR3 is TGTGCCAGCAGTTTATCACAGGGGGCAAGGACCCAGCATTTT. Residues: CASSLSQGARTQHF.